This T cell receptor (beta chain) was sequenced during a study of a mutant IDH1 vaccine in newly diagnosed glioma. At the level of the study: It was radiotherapy, temozolomide, or both that patients received previously, with most receiving both. Findings and caveats of the study: Top-clonotype changes in peripheral T cells seemed unrelated to pseudoprogression. Most patients, approximately 93%, showed vaccine-induced immune responses.

Assay used: immunoSEQ multiplex PCR; TCRdb lists only in-frame clones, some missing. The sample includes around 88,000 clones, 80% seen only once; the top ten take around 7%. Time point in this sample: baseline, week 1 (first vaccination visit). Treatment here: pre-vaccination baseline after standard-of-care therapy. Diagnosis in the donors showed new WHO grade 3 or 4 astrocytomas that were IDH1-mutant and ATRX-lost. This CDR3 spans 15 amino acids. Germline V gives CDR1 MNHNS, CDR2 SASEGT. V was cut by 2 bases and J by 2 bases, with 10 bases left in between. Notes on this clone: The antigen is not known.

This chain links TRBV6-1 with TRBJ2-1; possibly TRBD1 for D (6 bases). The sequence was collected from a man aged 40-49 years with glioma. Sequenced here: PBMCs, sampled from a glioma patient treated with radiotherapy, temozolomide or both. The CDR3 DNA is TGTGCCAGCAGTGAATTGGACAGTACCTACAATGAGCAGTTCTTC. Its translation is CASSELDSTYNEQFF.